The entry below gives a single TCR beta chain sequence along with its context. Its specificity is unknown. Scientists ran DNA taken from cultured CD4+ T cells through the Oncomine TCR Beta short-read assay for sequencing. TCRdb itself ran the PCR reads through MiXCR, one entry per CDR3 protein. The sample holds 20,000 to 25,000 distinct CDR3 sequences, 60% seen once. The source of the sample is a study of vaccination and CD4 T cells after COVID-19. Study-level background: Post-vaccination specimens were collected at a median of approximately 74 days following dose two (range 14 to 241).

The treatment denotes: approximately 9-day PBMC culture with coronavirus spike peptide pools or control peptides (ViraFEST assay). For ViraFEST, peptide pools expanded antigen-specific T cells, after which the TCRs were sequenced. Wells contained two million PBMCs each, and these were cultured with around 10 IU/ml IL-2 and approximately 9.5 ug/ml peptide pools. Study conclusions and caveats: SARS-CoV-2-reactive clonotypes rose nonsignificantly, with the median going from approximately 21 to 40.

Trimming cost V 6 bases and J 4 bases, with 19 bases left between them. This CDR3 region has 15 residues. Germline values: CDR1 DFQATT, CDR2 SNEGSKA (reference sequence). This chain joins TRBV20-1 and TRBJ1-5, with a weak D call TRBD1 (6 bases). The TCR originated in a human donor who received a COVID-19 vaccine. The sample was CD4+ T cells from blood, cultured in vitro, taken after SARS-CoV-2 vaccination. In DNA, the CDR3 is TGCAGTGCCAGGGGAGACCAGGGAGGGAATCAGCCCCAGCATTTT. Its translation: CSARGDQGGNQPQHF.